This T cell receptor beta chain was sequenced during a study of blood T cell repertoires in COVID-19. Turning to the study itself: Collection of acute and convalescent COVID-19 samples took place in the United States, Italy and Spain. The analysed material was cDNA or gDNA that came from T cells, B-cell-depleted T cells, or PBMCs.

Repertoires were generated with immunoSEQ multiplex PCR, while TCRdb's copy carries only in-frame clones and drops some. The top ten clones hold under 6.5% of a sample with roughly 330,000 clones, 89% of them seen once. V lost 1 base to trimming and J lost 7 bases, with 19 bases between them. Per germline, CDR1 MNHNS and CDR2 SASEGT. The CDR3 is 16 residues long. The chain employs TRBV6-1 and TRBJ1-1; a weak D match, TRBD1 (6 bases). Sample: peripheral blood. The clonotype comes from a man aged 18 to 35 who had recovered from COVID-19. CDR3: CASSEDWLGGEGEAFF. CDR3 sequence (DNA): TGTGCCAGCAGTGAAGATTGGTTAGGGGGAGAGGGTGAAGCTTTCTTT.